The source of this T cell receptor (beta chain) is a study of CD8+CD57+ T cells in acquired aplastic anemia. In the study overall: The mean DNA yield obtained from sorted CD4+ and CD8+ cells came to about 3 ug.

General study points: Roughly 31 CD8+ CDR3 sequences occurred in both the patients and the controls. CD8+ Simpson's diversity in patients was not significantly different from that in controls.

Previously, flow cytometry had revealed CD8+CD57+ cell expansion in the patients chosen for sequencing. Every patient presented with severe acquired aplastic anemia. V lost 0 bases to trimming and J lost 7 bases, with 13 bases between them. The CDR3 has 15 residues. Germline V gives CDR1 LNHDA, CDR2 SQIVND (reference sequence). Profiles of TCR beta VDJ and CDR3 were generated from a genomic DNA template. TCRdb passed the reads through MiXCR, listing each CDR3 protein once. The table lists about 180,000 distinct CDR3 sequences, 45% to 55% of them singletons. Of note for this clonotype: Its antigen is unknown.

The sequenced sample was sorted CD4+, CD8+, or CD8+CD57+ T cells (not recorded which) from PBMCs. The rearrangement uses TRBV19 and TRBJ2-1; perhaps TRBD2 as D (5 bases). The TCR was taken from a human donor with aplastic anemia. CDR3 loop: CASSIDLESGNEQFF. The CDR3 DNA reads as TGTGCCAGTAGTATAGATCTCGAAAGCGGAAATGAGCAGTTCTTC.